This is a list of T cell receptor beta chains from one sample in a study of monozygotic twins with cystic fibrosis. Libraries were prepared by immunoSEQ multiplex PCR; TCRdb keeps only in-frame clonotypes and omits some of them. The data hold 35,000 or so clones, with roughly 84% observed a single time. The sequenced sample consisted of blood. The source is a girl under 10 years old with cystic fibrosis. Each CDR3 is given with its conserved first and last residue. D genes are given only for firm matches. Size values are once, few and many counts, or a class for expanded clones, and some rows have none.

size: few; V: TRBV12-5; J: TRBJ1-1; D: NA; DNA: TGTGCCACACGTGAGGGACGGAACACTGAAGCTTTCTTT; CDR3: CATREGRNTEAFF
size: NA; V: TRBV4-1; J: TRBJ2-2; D: TRBD2; DNA: TGCGCCAGCAGCCACCGACTAGCCCCCGGGGAGCTGTTTTTT; CDR3: CASSHRLAPGELFF
size: NA; V: TRBV5-8; J: TRBJ2-3; D: TRBD1; DNA: TGTGCCAGCAGCTTTAGGGACAGGGACACAGATACGCAGTATTTT; CDR3: CASSFRDRDTDTQYF
size: few; V: TRBV7-9; J: TRBJ1-1; D: TRBD1; DNA: TGTGCCAGCAGCTCGGACAGGGGGATGAACACTGAAGCTTTCTTT; CDR3: CASSSDRGMNTEAFF
size: NA; V: TRBV5-1; J: TRBJ1-1; D: NA; DNA: TGCGCCAGCAGCTTGGCTCCGGGGTACACTGAAGCTTTCTTT; CDR3: CASSLAPGYTEAFF
size: NA; V: TRBV9; J: TRBJ2-1; D: NA; DNA: TGTGCCAGTCTACCCCAAGAAAGACCTCACTACAATGAGCAGTTCTTC; CDR3: CASLPQERPHYNEQFF
size: NA; V: TRBV27; J: TRBJ1-1; D: TRBD1; DNA: TGTGCCAGCAGCCACAGGGGTAGAGCTTTCTTT; CDR3: CASSHRGRAFF
size: NA; V: TRBV2; J: TRBJ2-4; D: TRBD1; DNA: TGTGCCAGCAGTGCCCCAATACCACAGGGGAAAAACATTCAGTACTTC; CDR3: CASSAPIPQGKNIQYF
size: NA; V: TRBV18; J: TRBJ2-1; D: NA; DNA: TGTGCCAGCTCACCACCAGGGGAGTGGTCCAATGAGCAGTTCTTC; CDR3: CASSPPGEWSNEQFF
size: NA; V: TRBV2; J: TRBJ1-4; D: TRBD1; DNA: TGTGCCAGCGGCCGACAGGGGGCCCCCGGAGAAAAACTGTTTTTT; CDR3: CASGRQGAPGEKLFF
size: NA; V: TRBV2; J: TRBJ1-5; D: TRBD1; DNA: TGTGCCAGCAGAAAAGACAGGGTCAATCAGCCCCAGCATTTT; CDR3: CASRKDRVNQPQHF
size: NA; V: TRBV7-2; J: TRBJ1-1; D: NA; DNA: TGTGCCAGCAGCTTGGTGCTGCTGAACACTGAAGCTTTCTTT; CDR3: CASSLVLLNTEAFF
size: NA; V: TRBV5-1; J: TRBJ2-7; D: NA; DNA: TGCGCCAGCGGATCCCCAGGTGAGCAGTACTTC; CDR3: CASGSPGEQYF
size: NA; V: TRBV19; J: TRBJ1-3; D: TRBD1; DNA: TGTGCCAGTAGTCCCGGGACAGGGGGCTGGCGAAACACCATATATTTT; CDR3: CASSPGTGGWRNTIYF
size: NA; V: TRBV5-5; J: TRBJ2-7; D: NA; DNA: TGTGCCAGCAGCTTGGTTTACGGGGGAAACTACGAGCAGTACTTC; CDR3: CASSLVYGGNYEQYF
size: NA; V: TRBV5-1; J: TRBJ1-1; D: NA; DNA: TGCGCCAGCAGCCTGGGAGATAACACTGAAGCTTTCTTT; CDR3: CASSLGDNTEAFF
size: NA; V: TRBV10-3; J: TRBJ1-5; D: TRBD1; DNA: TGTGCCATCAGTGAGGGGACAGGGGACCAGCCCCAGCATTTT; CDR3: CAISEGTGDQPQHF
size: NA; V: TRBV29-1; J: TRBJ1-2; D: TRBD1; DNA: TGCAGCAGCTCCGGGACAGGGAAAAACACCTTC; CDR3: CSSSGTGKNTF
size: NA; V: TRBV7-2; J: TRBJ2-5; D: TRBD2; DNA: TGTGCCAGCAGCTTAGGTCTAGCGGGGGGAGGTCAAGAGACCCAGTACTTC; CDR3: CASSLGLAGGGQETQYF
size: NA; V: TRBV30; J: TRBJ1-1; D: NA; DNA: TGTGCCTGGAGTGCCTATACGGGGGCAGGCACTGAAGCTTTCTTT; CDR3: CAWSAYTGAGTEAFF
size: NA; V: TRBV7-8; J: TRBJ2-3; D: NA; DNA: TGTGCCAGCAGCTCTTATAGGGGGGCAGGGTCAGATACGCAGTATTTT; CDR3: CASSSYRGAGSDTQYF
size: NA; V: TRBV2; J: TRBJ2-7; D: TRBD2; DNA: TGTGCCAGCAGTGAACTAGCGGGGACCTACGAGCAGTACTTC; CDR3: CASSELAGTYEQYF
size: NA; V: TRBV19; J: TRBJ1-5; D: TRBD1; DNA: TGTGCCAGTAGTATCCGCGGTTTAGGCAGGGGGCACAATCAGCCCCAGCATTTT; CDR3: CASSIRGLGRGHNQPQHF
size: NA; V: TRBV29-1; J: TRBJ2-3; D: TRBD1; DNA: TGCAGCGTTGAGGACAGGGAGGTAGATACGCAGTATTTT; CDR3: CSVEDREVDTQYF
size: NA; V: TRBV5-1; J: TRBJ2-5; D: TRBD2; DNA: TGCGCCAGCAGCCCGGCTACCCTAGCGGGGGGGCCCGGGTATGAGACCCAGTACTTC; CDR3: CASSPATLAGGPGYETQYF
size: few; V: TRBV18; J: TRBJ1-1; D: NA; DNA: TGTGCCAGCTCACCGTCGGTGAACACTGAAGCTTTCTTT; CDR3: CASSPSVNTEAFF
size: NA; V: TRBV7-8; J: TRBJ2-3; D: NA; DNA: TGTGCCAGCACCCCCTCGGCAGATACGCAGTATTTT; CDR3: CASTPSADTQYF
size: NA; V: TRBV13; J: TRBJ1-1; D: NA; DNA: TGTGCCACCGCGCTCCTTCGGACTGAAGCTTTCTTT; CDR3: CATALLRTEAFF
size: once; V: TRBV4-3; J: TRBJ1-2; D: TRBD1; DNA: TGCGCCAGCAGCCAAAAGGGGGCAGATTCCTATGGCTACACCTTC; CDR3: CASSQKGADSYGYTF
size: NA; V: TRBV6-5; J: TRBJ1-4; D: TRBD1; DNA: TGTGCCAGCAGTTTAGGGACAGCGCCAACTAATGAAAAACTGTTTTTT; CDR3: CASSLGTAPTNEKLFF
size: NA; V: TRBV30; J: TRBJ1-2; D: TRBD1; DNA: TGTGCCTGGGGGAGACAGGGGACTATTGGTGGCTACACCTTC; CDR3: CAWGRQGTIGGYTF
size: once; V: TRBV4-3; J: TRBJ2-3; D: NA; DNA: TGCGCCAGCAGCCAAGATACGGGCGGTCAGCCCACAGATACGCAGTATTTT; CDR3: CASSQDTGGQPTDTQYF
size: few; V: TRBV6-5; J: TRBJ2-2; D: NA; DNA: TGTGCCAGCACCGAGGGGACCGGGGAGCTGTTTTTT; CDR3: CASTEGTGELFF
size: NA; V: TRBV11-3; J: TRBJ2-2; D: NA; DNA: TGTGCCAGCAGCTTAGATCTGAGGGCACGGGGCACCGGGGAGCTGTTTTTT; CDR3: CASSLDLRARGTGELFF
size: NA; V: TRBV25-1; J: TRBJ2-7; D: NA; DNA: TGTGCCAGCAGTTCCCATGGGAGTTCCTCCTACGAGCAGTACTTC; CDR3: CASSSHGSSSYEQYF
size: NA; V: TRBV7-9; J: TRBJ2-3; D: NA; DNA: TGTGCCAGCAGCGCCAGCGACAGGCGGAGCACAGATACGCAGTATTTT; CDR3: CASSASDRRSTDTQYF
size: NA; V: TRBV6-5; J: TRBJ2-7; D: NA; DNA: TGTGCCAGCAGCCGGACAGTAACCTACGAGCAGTACTTC; CDR3: CASSRTVTYEQYF
size: few; V: TRBV6-5; J: TRBJ1-1; D: NA; DNA: TGTGCCAGCAGTTACAACGTGAACACTGAAGCTTTCTTT; CDR3: CASSYNVNTEAFF
size: NA; V: TRBV10-1; J: TRBJ1-2; D: NA; DNA: TGCGCCAGCAGTGAGGGACAGCGTAATGGCTACACCTTC; CDR3: CASSEGQRNGYTF
size: NA; V: TRBV6-5; J: TRBJ1-2; D: TRBD1; DNA: TGTGCCAGCAGTTACGGGACAGGGGGCTATGGCTACACCTTC; CDR3: CASSYGTGGYGYTF
size: NA; V: TRBV5-1; J: TRBJ1-1; D: NA; DNA: TGCGCCAGCAGCTTGGGACCAACTTCGGTCGAAGCTTTCTTT; CDR3: CASSLGPTSVEAFF
size: once; V: TRBV19; J: TRBJ2-3; D: NA; DNA: TGTGCCAGTAGTATCAGACGACAGGTCTCTAGCACAGATACGCAGTATTTT; CDR3: CASSIRRQVSSTDTQYF
size: NA; V: TRBV6-5; J: TRBJ2-2; D: NA; DNA: TGTGCCAGCAGCCGACTACATAACACCGGGGAGCTGTTTTTT; CDR3: CASSRLHNTGELFF
size: NA; V: TRBV6-6; J: TRBJ1-1; D: TRBD1; DNA: TGTGCCAGCAGCTGGGGACAGGGAGGGACTGAAGCTTTCTTT; CDR3: CASSWGQGGTEAFF
size: NA; V: TRBV2; J: TRBJ1-5; D: TRBD1; DNA: TGTGCCAGCACCGAAGACAGGGGGAATCAGCCCCAGCATTTT; CDR3: CASTEDRGNQPQHF
size: NA; V: TRBV5-1; J: TRBJ2-3; D: TRBD2; DNA: TGCGCCAGCAGCTCTGGTTTCGGGGGGGTAGATACGCAGTATTTT; CDR3: CASSSGFGGVDTQYF
size: NA; V: TRBV27; J: TRBJ2-3; D: TRBD2; DNA: TGTGCCAGCACTTCGCGGGGGGGCCCAGATACGCAGTATTTT; CDR3: CASTSRGGPDTQYF
size: NA; V: TRBV11-3; J: TRBJ2-2; D: NA; DNA: TGTGCCAGCAGCTCCACCTCAGGGGCCACCGGGGAGCTGTTTTTT; CDR3: CASSSTSGATGELFF
size: NA; V: TRBV18; J: TRBJ1-6; D: TRBD1; DNA: TGTGCCAGCTCAACGGACAGGACCAATTCACCCCTCCACTTT; CDR3: CASSTDRTNSPLHF
size: NA; V: TRBV20-1; J: TRBJ2-7; D: NA; DNA: TGCAGTGCTAGACTAGTCTACGAGCAGTACTTC; CDR3: CSARLVYEQYF
size: few; V: TRBV14; J: TRBJ2-1; D: TRBD2; DNA: TGTGCCAGCAGCCAAGGCGGGGGCTCCTACAATGAGCAGTTCTTC; CDR3: CASSQGGGSYNEQFF
size: NA; V: TRBV15; J: TRBJ1-1; D: TRBD1; DNA: TGTGCCACCAGCAGGGACAGGCGGAACACTGAAGCTTTCTTT; CDR3: CATSRDRRNTEAFF
size: NA; V: TRBV2; J: TRBJ2-7; D: NA; DNA: TGTGCCAGCACCCAGGGGATTGACTACGAGCAGTACTTC; CDR3: CASTQGIDYEQYF
size: NA; V: TRBV6-8; J: TRBJ1-2; D: TRBD1; DNA: TGTGCCGGGCGCGACAGGGTTCGGGCTAACTATGGCTACACCTTC; CDR3: CAGRDRVRANYGYTF
size: few; V: TRBV11-2; J: TRBJ1-2; D: NA; DNA: TGTGCCAGCAGCTTAGTTGGGGACTATGGCTACACCTTC; CDR3: CASSLVGDYGYTF
size: NA; V: TRBV4-1; J: TRBJ2-5; D: NA; DNA: TGCGCCAGCAGCTCCAGCCCTTGGGTTGAGGAGACCCAGTACTTC; CDR3: CASSSSPWVEETQYF